This entry lists 23 T cell receptor beta chains sequenced from one sample in a study of blood T cell repertoires in COVID-19. The data were produced by immunoSEQ multiplex PCR, yet TCRdb's version contains in-frame clones alone and is incomplete. The top ten clones hold roughly an eighth of a sample with 84,000 or so clones, 70% to 90% of them seen once. Source material: peripheral blood. Source of these receptors: a human donor in a cohort sampled during active COVID-19.

This clone appeared once. The chain employs TRBV28 and TRBJ2-5; D not resolved. The CDR3 has 14 amino acids. The germline V and J ends were trimmed by 4 bases and 1 base, with 10 bases remaining between them. From germline, CDR1 is MDHEN and CDR2 SYDVKM. CDR3 in amino acids: CASSSFGFQETQYF. CDR3 bases: TGTGCCAGCAGTTCCTTCGGGTTCCAAGAGACCCAGTACTTC.

CDR3: CASSAGQGGNQPQHF. The CDR3 DNA is TGCGCCAGCAGCGCGGGACAGGGGGGGAATCAGCCCCAGCATTTT. The chain carries TRBV5-1 and TRBJ1-5, with TRBD1 matching 11 bases. The germline V gene encodes CDR1 SGHRS and CDR2 YFSETQ. The CDR3 runs to 15 residues. V lost 4 bases to trimming and J lost 4 bases; unmatched junction nucleotides: 4.

The rearrangement joins TRBV5-1 to TRBJ2-7; 9 nucleotides align to TRBD1. Germline V gene data show CDR1 as SGHRS and CDR2 as YFSETQ. The CDR3 runs 14 residues. V dropped 4 bases and J dropped 7; count of bases not matched to a gene: 9. The CDR3 protein is CASSARDRVVEQYF. CDR3 bases: TGCGCCAGCAGCGCCCGGGACAGGGTTGTAGAGCAGTACTTC.

This clone has just a few counts. The chain links TRBV5-6 to TRBJ2-1; D possibly corresponds to TRBD1 (6 bases). The CDR3 has 15 residues. V lost 3 bases, J lost 4 bases, and 14 bases lay in between. CDR1 is SGHDT, CDR2 YYEEEE, per germline. The CDR3 region is CASSWGQSTYNEQFF. The CDR3, as DNA: TGTGCCAGCAGCTGGGGGCAATCGACTTACAATGAGCAGTTCTTC.

The genes are TRBV5-1 and TRBJ1-1; the D gene is possibly TRBD1 (5 bases). CDR3 length: 16 amino acids. Germline CDR1 and CDR2: SGHRS and YFSETQ. V was cut by 1 base and J by 3 bases, with 16 bases left in between. The CDR3 nucleotides are TGCGCCAGCAGCTTGTCCAGGGCCAACCTAGACACTGAAGCTTTCTTT. Amino acid sequence: CASSLSRANLDTEAFF.

The rearrangement links TRBV5-1 to TRBJ1-1; no clear D. The CDR3 loop spans 15 amino acids. The V gene lost 1 base and the J gene lost 0 bases, with 10 bases spanning the gap. The germline V gene has CDR1 SGHRS and CDR2 YFSETQ. CDR3 nucleotides: TGCGCCAGCAGCTTGCTGGACTTCATGAACACTGAAGCTTTCTTT. Protein sequence: CASSLLDFMNTEAFF.

This clone was recorded a few times. The chain has TRBV7-9 and TRBJ1-1; 7 bases fit TRBD1. The germline V gene encodes CDR1 SEHNR and CDR2 FQNEAQ (reference sequence). The CDR3 is 15 amino acids. Germline trimming cut 8 bases from V and 2 bases from J; bases unmatched to any gene: 11. The CDR3 spells CASVVQGILNTEAFF. The CDR3 DNA follows: TGTGCCAGCGTCGTACAGGGGATACTCAACACTGAAGCTTTCTTT.

The J gene is TRBJ1-4, the V gene TRBV7-2; weak D call: TRBD1 (6 bases). Germline values: CDR1 SGHTA, CDR2 FQGNSA. This CDR3 has 16 amino acids. With 1 base removed from V and 2 bases from J, the gap between germline ends came to 11 bases. In DNA, the CDR3 is TGTGCCAGCAGCTTAGTTCAGGGGTTGACTAATGAAAAACTGTTTTTT. Translating it yields CASSLVQGLTNEKLFF.

The chain employs TRBV28 and TRBJ1-1; D perhaps matches TRBD1 (5 bases). The CDR3 extends over 14 amino acids. Germline V gene data show CDR1 as MDHEN and CDR2 as SYDVKM. The V gene lost 7 bases and the J gene lost 11 bases, with 23 bases spanning the gap. The DNA of the CDR3 is TGTGCCAGCACCTTACCCGGGGACTCGGTGGGGGCTTTCTTT. Its protein product is CASTLPGDSVGAFF.

The rearrangement uses TRBV19 and TRBJ2-2, with 10 nucleotides matching TRBD2. In germline, CDR1 is LNHDA, CDR2 SQIVND (reference sequence). The V segment lost 4 bases and the J segment 8 bases; nucleotides outside the gene matches: 13. CDR3 size: 17 residues. The CDR3 loop is CASSTTLAGRSWGELFF. CDR3 coding DNA: TGTGCCAGTAGTACCACACTAGCGGGGCGGTCTTGGGGGGAGCTGTTTTTT.

The chain employs TRBV3-1 (or the pseudogene TRBV3-2) and TRBJ1-2, with 8 bases identical to TRBD1. V dropped 1 base and J dropped 8; count of bases not matched to a gene: 9. The germline gives CDR1 LGHDT, CDR2 YNNKEL (reference sequence). CDR3 length: 15 residues. CDR3 region: CASSQVEAQGVGYTF. CDR3 in DNA: TGTGCCAGCAGCCAAGTGGAGGCACAGGGGGTGGGCTACACCTTC.

This chain uses TRBV10-1 with TRBJ2-3; D unclear. This CDR3 comprises 16 residues. CDR1 is WNHNN, CDR2 SYGVQD, per germline (reference sequence). Trimming left V 4 bases short and J 0 bases short, with 14 bases between. The CDR3 loop reads CASSGPTLASTDTQYF. For the CDR3, the DNA is TGCGCCAGCAGTGGGCCAACCCTCGCCAGCACAGATACGCAGTATTTT.

CDR3 region: CASSSQGHYQETQYF. As DNA, the CDR3 is TGCGCCAGCAGCTCCCAGGGTCACTACCAAGAGACCCAGTACTTC. J is TRBJ2-5 and V is TRBV5-1; D may be TRBD1 (5 bases). Trimming took 3 bases from V and 0 from J, leaving 12 bases between them. The germline CDR1 and CDR2 sequences are SGHRS and YFSETQ. CDR3 size: 15 residues. Together with reference TRBV5-1 and TRBJ2-5, the CDR3 gives the full variable domain: KAGVTQTPRYLIKTRGQQVTLSCSPISGHRSVSWYQQTPGQGLQFLFEYFSETQRNKGNFPGRFSGRQFSNSRSEMNVSTLELGDSALYLCASSSQGHYQETQYFGPGTRLLVL.

J is TRBJ2-3 and V is TRBV15; TRBD2 is a possible D gene (5 bases). This CDR3 has 16 amino acids. Germline CDR1 LNHNV, CDR2 YYDKDF (reference sequence). Trimming cost V 0 bases and J 3 bases, with 13 bases left between them. The CDR3 protein is CATSRDPSGRTDTQYF. The CDR3 DNA reads TGTGCCACCAGCAGAGATCCGTCGGGGAGAACAGATACGCAGTATTTT.

The gene calls are TRBV19 and TRBJ1-2, with TRBD1 identical over 11 bases. Looked up from germline, CDR1 is LNHDA and CDR2 is SQIVND (reference sequence). The CDR3 is 17 residues long. Trimming removed 3 bases from V and 5 bases from J; junction bases left unmatched: 11. The CDR3 DNA follows: TGTGCCAGTAGTATCCGGACAGGGGGCGCATGGAAGTATGGCTACACCTTC. Amino acid sequence: CASSIRTGGAWKYGYTF.

This clone was detected once. This chain joins TRBV6-6 and TRBJ1-6, with D uncertain. Looked up from germline, CDR1 is MNHNY and CDR2 is SVGAGI (reference sequence). This CDR3 region has 12 residues. Trimming left V 5 bases short and J 9 bases short, with 8 bases between. This CDR3 reads CASSPPRSPLHF. CDR3 in DNA: TGTGCCAGCAGTCCCCCCCGTTCACCCCTCCACTTT.

The chain employs TRBV5-6 and TRBJ1-1; D not resolved. The CDR3 has 13 amino acids. The V end lost 2 bases, the J end lost 4 bases, and 9 bases lay between the germline ends. Germline CDR1 reads SGHDT; CDR2 reads YYEEEE. The CDR3 bases are TGTGCCAGCAGCTTTCGAGTTCCCACTGAAGCTTTCTTT. Translating gives CASSFRVPTEAFF.

The chain combines TRBV6-5 with TRBJ1-2; tentative D call: TRBD1 (5 bases). Looked up from germline, CDR1 is MNHEY and CDR2 is SVGAGI. The CDR3 is made up of 13 amino acids. Trimming pared 6 bases from V and 8 bases from J, leaving 16 bases between. CDR3 residues: CASSLRGNEGYTF. The CDR3 nucleotides are TGTGCCAGCAGCCTACGGGGGAATGAAGGCTACACCTTC.

This clone was counted once. The sample holds other DNA sequences that translate to the same CDR3. CDR3 protein: CASSFVAGGRAGELFF. Here the CDR3 DNA reads TGTGCCAGCAGCTTCGTGGCGGGGGGACGGGCCGGGGAGCTGTTTTTT. The chain combines TRBV7-9 with TRBJ2-2, with 8 bases fitting TRBD2. The CDR3 extends over 16 amino acids. After removal of 3 bases from V and 6 bases from J, the junction contained 9 bases not matched to a gene. CDR1 and CDR2 (germline): SEHNR, FQNEAQ (reference sequence).

The rearrangement links TRBV2 to TRBJ1-4, with 8 bases that match TRBD1. After removal of 6 bases from V and 6 bases from J, the junction contained 6 bases not matched to a gene. Germline values: CDR1 SNHLY, CDR2 FYNNEI. The CDR3 consists of 14 residues. This CDR3 reads CASRRTGTDEKLFF. The CDR3 DNA sequence: TGTGCCAGCAGGCGGACAGGGACGGATGAAAAACTGTTTTTT.

The chain couples TRBV5-6 to TRBJ2-6; tentatively, D is TRBD1 (5 bases). The CDR3 consists of 17 residues. V dropped 1 base and J dropped 0 bases, with 11 bases sitting between them. Germline V gives CDR1 SGHDT, CDR2 YYEEEE. CDR3 bases: TGTGCCAGCAGCTTGACCCCGACAGTCTCTGGGGCCAACGTCCTGACTTTC. This codes for CASSLTPTVSGANVLTF.

The chain has TRBV7-3 and TRBJ2-2; 7 bases are shared with TRBD2. With 5 bases clipped from V and 6 bases from J, the junction kept 12 bases outside the gene matches. The CDR3 loop spans 16 amino acids. Germline V CDR1 and CDR2: SGHTA, FQGTGA. The CDR3 sequence: CASSQSGTTLAGELFF. CDR3 DNA: TGTGCCAGCAGCCAAAGCGGGACTACCCTGGCCGGGGAGCTGTTTTTT.

This clone was found once. The chain carries TRBV28 and TRBJ2-2; 12 nucleotides line up with TRBD2. Germline CDR1 reads MDHEN; CDR2 reads SYDVKM. The CDR3 is 16 amino acids. The V segment lost 4 bases and the J segment 7 bases; nucleotides outside the gene matches: 7. This chain's CDR3 is CASSSILAGGSGELFF. DNA of the CDR3: TGTGCCAGCAGTTCCATACTAGCGGGGGGTAGCGGGGAGCTGTTTTTT.